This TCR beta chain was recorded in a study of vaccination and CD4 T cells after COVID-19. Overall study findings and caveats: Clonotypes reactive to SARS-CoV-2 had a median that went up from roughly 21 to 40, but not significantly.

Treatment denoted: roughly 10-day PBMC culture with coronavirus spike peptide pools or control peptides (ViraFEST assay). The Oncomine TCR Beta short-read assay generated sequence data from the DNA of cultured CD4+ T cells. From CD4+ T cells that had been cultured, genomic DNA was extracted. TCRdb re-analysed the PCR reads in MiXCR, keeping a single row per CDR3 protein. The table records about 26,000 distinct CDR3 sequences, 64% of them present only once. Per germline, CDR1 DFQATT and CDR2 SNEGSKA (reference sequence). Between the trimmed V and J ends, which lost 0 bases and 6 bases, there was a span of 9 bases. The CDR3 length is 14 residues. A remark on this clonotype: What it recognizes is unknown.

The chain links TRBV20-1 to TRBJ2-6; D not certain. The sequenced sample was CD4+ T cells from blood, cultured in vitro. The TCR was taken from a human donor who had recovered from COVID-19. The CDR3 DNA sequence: TGCAGTGCTAGAGAGGAACCCCTGGCCAACGTCCTGACTTTC. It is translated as CSAREEPLANVLTF.